Shown below are 7 T cell receptor beta chains from a single sample sequenced in a study of T-cell reconstitution after alpha-beta-depleted transplantation in children. The TCRbeta library incorporated unique molecular identifiers. TCRdb analysed the PCR reads with MiXCR anew, one entry per CDR3 protein. Here the sample spans just over 950,000 distinct CDR3 sequences, about 29% being singletons. The material sequenced was PBMCs, mostly from graft donor cells, taken 360 days after TCRalphabeta/CD19-depleted stem cell transplant. The receptors stem from a boy under two years old who had a stem cell transplant for SCID, so the T cells may come from the graft donor.

The gene calls are TRBV7-6 and TRBJ2-6; 9 nucleotides agree with TRBD1. From germline, CDR1 is SGHVS and CDR2 FNYEAQ. The length of the CDR3 is 17 residues. The V segment lost 0 bases and the J segment 7 bases; nucleotides outside the gene matches: 7. Here the CDR3 reads CASSLAPGQGLANVLTF. The DNA for the CDR3 is TGTGCCAGCAGCTTAGCCCCAGGACAGGGGTTAGCCAACGTCCTGACTTTC. Combining the CDR3 with reference TRBV7-6 and TRBJ2-6 gives the whole variable domain GAGVSQSPRYKVTKRGQDVALRCDPISGHVSLYWYRQALGQGPEFLTYFNYEAQQDKSGLPNDRFSAERPEGSISTLTIQRTEQRDSAMYRCASSLAPGQGLANVLTFGAGSRLTVL.

This clonotype was counted a few times. The CDR3: CASSPRQGEWTDTQYF. The CDR3, as DNA: TGTGCCAGCAGCCCCCGACAGGGGGAATGGACAGATACGCAGTATTTT. The chain joins TRBV7-9 to TRBJ2-3, with 9 positions matching TRBD1. Germline V gene lookup returns CDR1 SEHNR and CDR2 FQNEAQ (reference sequence). The J segment lost 3 bases and the V segment lost 5 bases, leaving 9 bases of the junction unmatched. This CDR3 region has 16 residues.

This clonotype came up a few times. The chain employs TRBV9 and TRBJ2-7; the match to TRBD1 covers 7 bases. CDR1 is SGDLS, CDR2 YYNGEE, per germline. The CDR3 contains 13 residues. J was trimmed by 6 bases and V by 1 base; bases with no gene match: 4. CDR3 nucleotide sequence: TGTGCCAGCAGCGTATCTCCAGGGGGCGAGCAGTACTTC. The encoded protein is CASSVSPGGEQYF.

The rearrangement joins TRBV24-1 to TRBJ2-3, with D possibly called TRBD1 or TRBD2 (5 bases each). The CDR3 runs to 13 residues. The germline V gene has CDR1 KGHDR and CDR2 SFDVKD. Trimming left V 3 bases short and J 3 bases short, with 6 bases between. CDR3 nucleotide sequence: TGTGCCACCAGTGATGAGGGGACAGATACGCAGTATTTT. Amino acids: CATSDEGTDTQYF.

This clonotype was seen more than once but under ten times. The junction shows a germline mismatch at one end, possibly a read error. In nucleotides, the CDR3 is TGTGCCAGCAGCGAAGAGAGCCCCCTATACGAGCAGTACTTC. This translates into CASSEESPLYEQYF. The V call is TRBV2, the J call TRBJ2-7; D not certain. Germline V gene data show CDR1 as SNHLY and CDR2 as FYNNEI. This CDR3 contains 14 residues.

The chain combines TRBV20-1 with TRBJ1-1, with D perhaps TRBD1 (6 bases). Germline V CDR1 and CDR2: DFQATT, SNEGSKA (reference sequence). V was pared by 6 bases and J by 4 bases, with 18 bases between. This CDR3 region has 14 residues. The CDR3 DNA sequence: TGCAGTGCCGAACAAGGGGGGTCTGGCACTGAAGCTTTCTTT. Translated: CSAEQGGSGTEAFF.

V usage is TRBV20-1 and J usage is TRBJ1-1, with unresolved D. This CDR3 comprises 14 residues. Germline CDR1 and CDR2: DFQATT and SNEGSKA (reference sequence). Trimming cost V 5 bases and J 3 bases, with 16 bases left between them. Here the CDR3 reads CSAAGFFTDTEAFF. CDR3 bases: TGCAGTGCTGCGGGGTTTTTTACGGACACTGAAGCTTTCTTT.